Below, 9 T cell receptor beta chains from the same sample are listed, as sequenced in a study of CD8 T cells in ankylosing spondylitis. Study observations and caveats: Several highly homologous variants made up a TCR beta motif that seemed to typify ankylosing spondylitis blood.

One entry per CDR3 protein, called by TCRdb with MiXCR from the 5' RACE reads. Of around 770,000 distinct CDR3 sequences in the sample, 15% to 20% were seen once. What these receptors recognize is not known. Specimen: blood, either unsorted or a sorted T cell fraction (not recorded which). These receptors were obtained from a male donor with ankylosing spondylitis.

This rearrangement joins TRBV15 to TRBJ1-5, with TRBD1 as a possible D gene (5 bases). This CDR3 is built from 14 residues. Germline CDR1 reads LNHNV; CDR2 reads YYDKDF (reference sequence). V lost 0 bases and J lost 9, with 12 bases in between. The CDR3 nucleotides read TGTGCCACCAGCAGAGAAGCGGGGCGGAGGCCCCAGCATTTT. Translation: CATSREAGRRPQHF.

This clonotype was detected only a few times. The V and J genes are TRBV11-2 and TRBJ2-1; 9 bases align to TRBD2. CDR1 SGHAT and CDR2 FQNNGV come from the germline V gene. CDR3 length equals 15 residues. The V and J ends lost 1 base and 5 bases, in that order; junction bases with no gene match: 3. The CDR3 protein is CASSLVAGEHNEQFF. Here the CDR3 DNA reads TGTGCCAGCAGCTTAGTAGCGGGGGAACACAATGAGCAGTTCTTC.

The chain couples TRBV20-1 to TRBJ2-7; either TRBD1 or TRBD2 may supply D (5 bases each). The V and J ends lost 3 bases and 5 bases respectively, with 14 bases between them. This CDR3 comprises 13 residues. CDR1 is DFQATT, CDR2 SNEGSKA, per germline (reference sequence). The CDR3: CSARGDRHHEQYF. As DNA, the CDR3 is TGCAGTGCTAGGGGAGACAGACATCACGAGCAGTACTTC.

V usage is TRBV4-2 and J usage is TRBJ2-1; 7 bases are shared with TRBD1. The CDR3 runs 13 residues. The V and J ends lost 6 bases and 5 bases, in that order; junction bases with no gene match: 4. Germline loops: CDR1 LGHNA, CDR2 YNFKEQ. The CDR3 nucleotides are TGTGCCAGCAGACAGGGACAGAACAATGAGCAGTTCTTC. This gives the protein CASRQGQNNEQFF.

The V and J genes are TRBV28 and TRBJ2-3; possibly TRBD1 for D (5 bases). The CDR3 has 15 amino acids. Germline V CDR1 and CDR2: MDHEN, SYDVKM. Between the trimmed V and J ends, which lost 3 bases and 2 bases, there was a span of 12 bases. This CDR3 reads CASSFKGSLTDTQYF. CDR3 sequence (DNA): TGTGCCAGCAGTTTCAAGGGGTCCCTCACAGATACGCAGTATTTT.

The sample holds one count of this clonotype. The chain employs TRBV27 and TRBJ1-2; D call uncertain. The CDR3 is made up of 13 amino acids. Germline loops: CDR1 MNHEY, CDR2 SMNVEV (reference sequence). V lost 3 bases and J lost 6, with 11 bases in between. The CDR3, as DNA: TGTGCCAGCAGTTTCGGGAACCTGAATGGCTACACCTTC. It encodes CASSFGNLNGYTF.

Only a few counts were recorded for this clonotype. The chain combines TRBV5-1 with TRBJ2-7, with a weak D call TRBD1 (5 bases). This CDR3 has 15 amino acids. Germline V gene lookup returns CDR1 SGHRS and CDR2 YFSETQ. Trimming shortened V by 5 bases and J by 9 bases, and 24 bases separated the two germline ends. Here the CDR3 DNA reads TGCGCCAGCAGAACATTCACAGGAACGAAGGTCATGCAGTACTTC. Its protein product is CASRTFTGTKVMQYF.

The CDR3: CASSKVAGGPQSYNEQFF. DNA for the CDR3: TGTGCCAGCAGCAAAGTCGCGGGGGGCCCCCAATCCTACAATGAGCAGTTCTTC. The J gene is TRBJ2-1, the V gene TRBV21-1; the table gives TRBD1 as D, unverified against the DNA. TRBV21-1 is an annotated pseudogene. The CDR3 sequence is 18 residues long.

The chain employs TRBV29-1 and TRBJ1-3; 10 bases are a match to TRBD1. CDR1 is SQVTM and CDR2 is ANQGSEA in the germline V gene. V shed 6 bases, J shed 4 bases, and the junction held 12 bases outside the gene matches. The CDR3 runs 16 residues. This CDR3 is CSVEPRQGAGGNTIYF. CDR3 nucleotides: TGCAGCGTAGAACCCCGACAGGGGGCGGGAGGAAACACCATATATTTT.